This entry describes one TCR beta chain. Its antigen is not identified. Per germline, CDR1 LGHNA and CDR2 YSLEER. Trimming cost V 1 base and J 9 bases; bases outside gene matches: 8. The CDR3 length is 16 residues. The sample comes from a study of early T cells in non-severe SARS-CoV-2 infection. Study-wide background: Sequencing of unsorted whole blood was done on bulk RNA, leaving chains unpaired.

Whole-study results and caveats: Matching results from VDJdb favored anti-spike CD8 responses, leaving private and CD4 specificities undetected.

Individual cDNA molecules received unique molecular identifiers during library preparation. Each CDR3 protein gets one entry after TCRdb re-called the 5' RACE reads with MiXCR. The repertoire holds around 100,000 distinct CDR3 sequences, with approximately 17% as singletons. V usage is TRBV4-3 and J usage is TRBJ2-1; 11 nucleotides agree with TRBD2. Input material: whole blood. This receptor was taken from an adult who was a healthcare worker with PCR-confirmed SARS-CoV-2 infection or an uninfected control (not recorded which). As DNA, the CDR3 is TGCGCCAGCAGCCAAGGAAGGGTAGCGGGAGGGGGTGAGCAGTTCTTC. Translation gives CASSQGRVAGGGEQFF.